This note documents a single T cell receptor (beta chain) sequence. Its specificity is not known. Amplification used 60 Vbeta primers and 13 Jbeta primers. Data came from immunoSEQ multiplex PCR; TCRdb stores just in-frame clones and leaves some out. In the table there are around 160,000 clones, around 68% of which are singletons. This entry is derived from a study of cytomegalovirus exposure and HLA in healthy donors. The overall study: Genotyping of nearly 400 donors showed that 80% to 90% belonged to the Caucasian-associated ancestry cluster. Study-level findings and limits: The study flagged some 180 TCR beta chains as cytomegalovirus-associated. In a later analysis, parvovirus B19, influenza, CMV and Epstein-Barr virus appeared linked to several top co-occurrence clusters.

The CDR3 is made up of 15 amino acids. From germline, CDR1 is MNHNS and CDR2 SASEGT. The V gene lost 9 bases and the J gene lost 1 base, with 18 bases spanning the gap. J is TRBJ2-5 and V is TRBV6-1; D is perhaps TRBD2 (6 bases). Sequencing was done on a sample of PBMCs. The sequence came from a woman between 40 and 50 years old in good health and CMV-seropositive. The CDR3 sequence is CASLLGRTVQETQYF. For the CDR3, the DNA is TGTGCCAGTCTTCTGGGGAGGACCGTCCAAGAGACCCAGTACTTC.